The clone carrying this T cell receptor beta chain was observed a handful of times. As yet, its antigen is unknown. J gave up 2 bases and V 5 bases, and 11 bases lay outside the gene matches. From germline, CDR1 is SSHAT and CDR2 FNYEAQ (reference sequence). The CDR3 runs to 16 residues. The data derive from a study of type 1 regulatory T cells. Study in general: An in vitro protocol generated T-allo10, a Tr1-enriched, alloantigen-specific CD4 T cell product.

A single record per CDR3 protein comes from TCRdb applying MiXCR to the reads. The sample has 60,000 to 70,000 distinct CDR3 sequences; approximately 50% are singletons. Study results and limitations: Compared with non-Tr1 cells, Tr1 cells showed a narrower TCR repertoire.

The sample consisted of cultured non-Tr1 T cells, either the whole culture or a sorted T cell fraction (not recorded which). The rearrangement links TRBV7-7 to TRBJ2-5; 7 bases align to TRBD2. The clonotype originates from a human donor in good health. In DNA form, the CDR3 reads TGTGCCAGCAGCCTTGGGTGGGGGGGGGGTCAAGAGACCCAGTACTTC. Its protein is CASSLGWGGGQETQYF.